The clone carrying this T cell receptor (beta chain) was recorded a few times. Antigen specificity is unknown. The data originate from a study of T-cell memory formation after mild COVID-19. Whole-study results and caveats: Memory sampled before infection contained some responding clones, suggesting cross-reactive memory joined. CD4/CD8 balance characterized clones contracting day 15 to 85, and CD4+ skew characterized later expanders.

V was trimmed by 4 bases and J by 1 base, leaving 11 bases between them. The CDR3 spans 14 residues. Germline V lookup: CDR1 SGHRS, CDR2 YFSETQ. TCRdb re-called the 5' RACE reads with MiXCR, one entry per CDR3 protein. The repertoire holds under 85,000 distinct CDR3 sequences, about 14% seen once, with 30% to 35% in the top ten. The clonotype originates from an adult woman who had mild COVID-19 (a few samples of this study predate the infection). Cell type and time point are not known. The V call is TRBV5-1, the J call TRBJ1-1, with a tentative D call TRBD1 (5 bases). The sequencing sample was made of PBMCs or a T cell subset sorted from them (not recorded which). CDR3 DNA: TGCGCCAGCAGCCAGATAGACAGGAACACTGAAGCTTTCTTT. This codes for CASSQIDRNTEAFF.